This T cell receptor (beta chain) was recovered during a study of blood T cell repertoires in COVID-19. As for the study in general: Whether acute or convalescent, the COVID-19 samples came from the United States, Italy and Spain. PBMCs, B-cell-depleted T cells, or T cells were the source of the cDNA or gDNA that made up the material.

In the original processing: Researchers report that nucleated cell counts were estimated from reference gene primer amplification. Some clones are missing from TCRdb's copy, which holds only in-frame ones; the method was immunoSEQ multiplex PCR. That table is the source of V, J and clone size, and D and trimming were worked out from the DNA. The data show approximately 170,000 clones, with about 88% seen just once and roughly 2% held by the top ten. This CDR3 has 14 residues. V was shortened by 0 bases and J by 9 bases, with 9 bases between the two germline ends. CDR1 is MNHEY, CDR2 SVGAGI, per germline.

The origin of this receptor is a man over 45 who had recovered from COVID-19. Sequenced: peripheral blood. The chain has TRBV6-5 and TRBJ1-6; TRBD1 might be the D (5 bases). The CDR3 nucleotides are TGTGCCAGCAGTTACTCGGGGGGTTCTTCACCCCTCCACTTT. Encoded protein: CASSYSGGSSPLHF.